This T cell receptor (beta chain) was recovered during a study of blood T cell repertoires in COVID-19. About the research overall: Specimens from acute and convalescent COVID-19 originated in the United States, Italy and Spain. Sources were T cells, B-cell-depleted T cells, or PBMCs; the material itself was cDNA or gDNA.

Those who participated ranged in age from roughly 18 to 100 years and resided in about two dozen US areas. Cohort 3 recovered donors had two negative PCRs, clearance, or symptom resolution. Some clones are missing from TCRdb's copy, which holds only in-frame ones; the method was immunoSEQ multiplex PCR. Of a few hundred thousand clones in the sample, around four fifths are singletons; the top ten hold about 5.4%. This receptor was identified in a woman in her forties or fifties who had recovered from COVID-19. Sequencing was done on a sample of PBMCs or T cells enriched from blood (not recorded which).

The DNA for the CDR3 is TGTGCCAGCTCTCTGGCCGGGGCGGACAGAACTAACTATGGCTACACCTTC. This gives the protein CASSLAGADRTNYGYTF. The chain couples TRBV18 to TRBJ1-2; maybe TRBD1 (6 bases). This CDR3 is 17 amino acids long. Trimming cost V 6 bases and J 0 bases, with 20 bases left between them. Per germline, CDR1 KGHSH and CDR2 LQKENI.